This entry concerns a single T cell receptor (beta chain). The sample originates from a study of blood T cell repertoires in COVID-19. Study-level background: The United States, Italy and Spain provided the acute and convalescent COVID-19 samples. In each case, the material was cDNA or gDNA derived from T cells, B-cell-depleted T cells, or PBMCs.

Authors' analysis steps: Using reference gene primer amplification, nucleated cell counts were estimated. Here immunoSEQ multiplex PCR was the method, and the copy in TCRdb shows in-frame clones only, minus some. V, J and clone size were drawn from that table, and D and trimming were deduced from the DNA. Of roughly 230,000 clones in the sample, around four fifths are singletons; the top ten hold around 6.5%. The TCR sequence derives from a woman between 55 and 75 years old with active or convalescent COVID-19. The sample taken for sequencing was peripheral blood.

CDR3 loop: CASSQGRQNIQYF. The CDR3 region has the DNA TGTGCCAGCAGCCAGGGGCGTCAAAACATTCAGTACTTC. This chain connects TRBV14 to TRBJ2-4; a possible D gene is TRBD1 (5 bases). CDR1 is SGHDN and CDR2 is FVKESK in the germline V gene. The V and J ends lost 3 bases and 5 bases respectively, with 8 bases between them. This CDR3 has 13 amino acids.